This is a list of T cell receptor beta chains from one sample in a study of response to subunit inactivated influenza vaccine. TCRdb itself ran the RT-PCR reads through MiXCR, one entry per CDR3 protein. The table lists hundreds of thousands of distinct CDR3 sequences, 6.5% to 8% of them singletons. Source: PBMCs from blood, taken about 24 months after vaccination. The receptor source for this set is a man aged 50 to 69 who received an inactivated influenza vaccine. The CDR3 runs from the conserved cysteine through the conserved F or W. D genes are given only for firm matches. Clone size is shown for a subset of rows, as once, few, many or a class of expanded clone.

J gene: TRBJ2-1
clone size: .
D gene: .
V gene: TRBV12-3/TRBV12-4
CDR3 protein: CASSWLQGLEQFF
CDR3 DNA: TGTGCCAGCAGTTGGTTACAGGGACTTGAGCAGTTCTTC

J gene: TRBJ1-1
clone size: many
D gene: .
V gene: TRBV20-1
CDR3 protein: CSARLAQGGLTEAFF
CDR3 DNA: TGCAGTGCTAGACTAGCCCAGGGAGGGTTGACTGAAGCTTTCTTT

J gene: TRBJ2-3
clone size: .
D gene: .
V gene: TRBV7-2
CDR3 protein: CASSLEFSDTQYF
CDR3 DNA: TGTGCCAGCAGCTTAGAATTTTCAGATACGCAGTATTTT

J gene: TRBJ1-1
clone size: .
D gene: .
V gene: TRBV3-1
CDR3 protein: CASSPPGWATEAFF
CDR3 DNA: TGTGCCAGCAGCCCGCCGGGGTGGGCCACTGAAGCTTTCTTT

J gene: TRBJ2-2
clone size: few
D gene: .
V gene: TRBV30
CDR3 protein: CAWSPQGLGELFF
CDR3 DNA: TGTGCCTGGAGCCCTCAGGGACTCGGGGAGCTGTTTTTT

J gene: TRBJ2-7
clone size: few
D gene: .
V gene: TRBV3-1
CDR3 protein: CASSQEGSGGPNF
CDR3 DNA: TGTGCCAGCAGCCAAGAAGGGTCAGGAGGTCCCAACTTC

J gene: TRBJ2-3
clone size: .
D gene: .
V gene: TRBV19
CDR3 protein: CASSPILPAGSTDTQYF
CDR3 DNA: TGTGCCAGTAGTCCTATACTCCCGGCGGGGAGCACAGATACGCAGTATTTT

J gene: TRBJ1-6
clone size: .
D gene: TRBD1
V gene: TRBV6-5
CDR3 protein: CASSYSGQGDSPLHF
CDR3 DNA: TGTGCCAGCAGTTACTCCGGACAGGGGGATTCACCCCTCCACTTT

J gene: TRBJ1-2
clone size: .
D gene: .
V gene: TRBV20-1
CDR3 protein: CSATGYTF
CDR3 DNA: TGCAGTGCTACCGGCTACACCTTC

J gene: TRBJ2-1
clone size: .
D gene: TRBD2
V gene: TRBV4-2
CDR3 protein: CASSQAPGLADNEQFF
CDR3 DNA: TGTGCCAGCAGCCAAGCGCCGGGACTAGCGGACAATGAGCAGTTCTTC

J gene: TRBJ2-1
clone size: .
D gene: TRBD2
V gene: TRBV10-3
CDR3 protein: CAITGGRHGDEQFF
CDR3 DNA: TGTGCCATCACGGGGGGGCGGCATGGCGATGAGCAGTTCTTC

J gene: TRBJ2-1
clone size: .
D gene: TRBD2
V gene: TRBV20-1
CDR3 protein: CSASPLAGETYNEQFF
CDR3 DNA: TGCAGTGCTAGCCCCCTAGCGGGGGAAACCTACAATGAGCAGTTCTTC

J gene: TRBJ2-5
clone size: few
D gene: .
V gene: TRBV14
CDR3 protein: CASSQFVGTDGEETQYF
CDR3 DNA: TGTGCCAGCAGCCAATTCGTTGGGACTGACGGGGAAGAGACCCAGTACTTC

J gene: TRBJ2-7
clone size: .
D gene: TRBD1
V gene: TRBV7-9
CDR3 protein: CASSDPGQSYEQYF
CDR3 DNA: TGTGCCAGCAGCGATCCGGGACAGTCCTACGAGCAGTACTTC

J gene: TRBJ2-3
clone size: .
D gene: TRBD2
V gene: TRBV6-5
CDR3 protein: CASSYSGLSSTDTQYF
CDR3 DNA: TGTGCCAGCAGTTACTCGGGACTATCTAGCACAGATACGCAGTATTTT

J gene: TRBJ2-3
clone size: few
D gene: .
V gene: TRBV7-9
CDR3 protein: CASSSLHDTDTQYF
CDR3 DNA: TGTGCCAGCAGCTCTTTACATGACACAGATACGCAGTATTTT

J gene: TRBJ2-1
clone size: .
D gene: TRBD2
V gene: TRBV6-2/TRBV6-3
CDR3 protein: CASRGLAGGLNEQFF
CDR3 DNA: TGTGCCAGCAGAGGCCTAGCGGGAGGGCTGAATGAGCAGTTCTTC

J gene: TRBJ2-7
clone size: .
D gene: TRBD2
V gene: TRBV11-1
CDR3 protein: CASTQGLAGKEQYF
CDR3 DNA: TGTGCCAGCACCCAGGGACTAGCGGGAAAGGAGCAGTACTTC

J gene: TRBJ2-7
clone size: .
D gene: .
V gene: TRBV7-2
CDR3 protein: CASSFGQGLSYEQYF
CDR3 DNA: TGTGCCAGCAGCTTTGGGCAGGGCCTCTCCTACGAGCAGTACTTC

J gene: TRBJ2-3
clone size: many
D gene: TRBD1
V gene: TRBV5-1
CDR3 protein: CASSSDRDVDTQYF
CDR3 DNA: TGCGCCAGCAGCTCTGACAGGGATGTCGATACGCAGTATTTT

J gene: TRBJ2-5
clone size: few
D gene: .
V gene: TRBV7-6
CDR3 protein: CASSLEAGGGETQYF
CDR3 DNA: TGTGCCAGCAGCTTAGAGGCAGGGGGAGGAGAGACCCAGTACTTC

J gene: TRBJ2-3
clone size: .
D gene: .
V gene: TRBV29-1
CDR3 protein: CSVEAGGGDTQYF
CDR3 DNA: TGCAGCGTTGAAGCCGGTGGGGGAGATACGCAGTATTTT

J gene: TRBJ2-3
clone size: many
D gene: TRBD2
V gene: TRBV20-1
CDR3 protein: CSARVLAGGGADTQYF
CDR3 DNA: TGCAGTGCTAGAGTACTAGCGGGGGGAGGGGCAGATACGCAGTATTTT

J gene: TRBJ1-1
clone size: many
D gene: .
V gene: TRBV20-1
CDR3 protein: CSATLEPGTMVNTEAFF
CDR3 DNA: TGCAGTGCTACTTTGGAACCAGGGACAATGGTGAACACTGAAGCTTTCTTT

J gene: TRBJ1-1
clone size: .
D gene: TRBD1
V gene: TRBV6-5
CDR3 protein: CASSYPAARQGKDDTEAFF
CDR3 DNA: TGTGCCAGCAGTTACCCCGCCGCCCGACAGGGAAAAGATGACACTGAAGCTTTCTTT

J gene: TRBJ2-3
clone size: few
D gene: .
V gene: TRBV20-1
CDR3 protein: CSARDASSSTDTQYF
CDR3 DNA: TGCAGTGCACGGGACGCTAGTTCTAGCACAGATACGCAGTATTTT

J gene: TRBJ2-7
clone size: few
D gene: .
V gene: TRBV7-8
CDR3 protein: CASSLIWGAIGYEQYF
CDR3 DNA: TGTGCCAGCAGCTTAATATGGGGGGCCATCGGTTACGAGCAGTACTTC

J gene: TRBJ2-5
clone size: many
D gene: TRBD1
V gene: TRBV6-2/TRBV6-3
CDR3 protein: CASSLGGGGKTQYF
CDR3 DNA: TGTGCCAGCAGTTTAGGGGGCGGAGGAAAGACCCAGTACTTC

J gene: TRBJ2-2
clone size: few
D gene: .
V gene: TRBV7-2
CDR3 protein: CASIRGSGTGELFF
CDR3 DNA: TGTGCCAGCATACGGGGGTCGGGCACCGGGGAGCTGTTTTTT

J gene: TRBJ1-2
clone size: few
D gene: TRBD1
V gene: TRBV6-1
CDR3 protein: CASSLSGGANYGYTF
CDR3 DNA: TGTGCCAGCAGCCTTTCAGGGGGAGCTAACTATGGCTACACCTTC

J gene: TRBJ2-7
clone size: few
D gene: .
V gene: TRBV20-1
CDR3 protein: CSAQQVLYEQYF
CDR3 DNA: TGCAGTGCTCAACAGGTTCTCTACGAGCAGTACTTC

J gene: TRBJ1-5
clone size: many
D gene: .
V gene: TRBV20-1
CDR3 protein: CSAKTSGGNQPQHF
CDR3 DNA: TGCAGCGCAAAAACCTCAGGGGGCAATCAGCCCCAGCATTTT

J gene: TRBJ2-6
clone size: few
D gene: .
V gene: TRBV7-8
CDR3 protein: CASSPGVSGANVLTF
CDR3 DNA: TGTGCCAGCAGCCCAGGGGTTTCCGGGGCCAACGTCCTGACTTTC

J gene: TRBJ1-6
clone size: .
D gene: .
V gene: TRBV7-8
CDR3 protein: CASSLGQVASPLHF
CDR3 DNA: TGTGCCAGCAGCTTGGGGCAGGTGGCTTCACCCCTCCACTTT

J gene: TRBJ2-7
clone size: many
D gene: .
V gene: TRBV5-1
CDR3 protein: CASSHLGTTSYEQYF
CDR3 DNA: TGCGCCAGCAGCCACTTAGGGACAACCTCCTACGAGCAGTACTTC

J gene: TRBJ2-5
clone size: few
D gene: TRBD2
V gene: TRBV11-2
CDR3 protein: CASRILAGEETQYF
CDR3 DNA: TGTGCCAGCAGAATACTAGCGGGAGAGGAGACCCAGTACTTC

J gene: TRBJ1-2
clone size: few
D gene: .
V gene: TRBV20-1
CDR3 protein: CSASAGIFYGYTF
CDR3 DNA: TGCAGTGCTAGCGCTGGAATTTTCTATGGCTACACCTTC

J gene: TRBJ2-7
clone size: many
D gene: .
V gene: TRBV7-8
CDR3 protein: CASSLAAGLSEQYF
CDR3 DNA: TGTGCCAGCAGCTTAGCCGCTGGACTGTCCGAGCAGTACTTC

J gene: TRBJ2-1
clone size: medium-sized
D gene: .
V gene: TRBV12-3/TRBV12-4
CDR3 protein: CASSSYNEQFF
CDR3 DNA: TGTGCCAGCAGCTCGTACAATGAGCAGTTCTTC

J gene: TRBJ2-7
clone size: .
D gene: TRBD1
V gene: TRBV10-1
CDR3 protein: CASSGGTGYVQYF
CDR3 DNA: TGCGCCAGCAGTGGCGGGACAGGGTACGTGCAGTACTTC

J gene: TRBJ2-5
clone size: .
D gene: .
V gene: TRBV5-6
CDR3 protein: CASSRDTTYQETQYF
CDR3 DNA: TGTGCCAGCAGCAGGGACACCACGTACCAAGAGACCCAGTACTTC

J gene: TRBJ2-5
clone size: many
D gene: .
V gene: TRBV28
CDR3 protein: CASSLLPGVDFQETQYF
CDR3 DNA: TGTGCCAGCAGTTTACTACCCGGGGTGGACTTCCAAGAGACCCAGTACTTC

J gene: TRBJ1-3
clone size: many
D gene: TRBD1
V gene: TRBV6-1
CDR3 protein: CASSEDREYGNTIYF
CDR3 DNA: TGTGCCAGCAGTGAGGACAGGGAGTACGGAAACACCATATATTTT

J gene: TRBJ2-7
clone size: .
D gene: .
V gene: TRBV28
CDR3 protein: CASSWSARVGSYEQYF
CDR3 DNA: TGTGCCAGCAGTTGGTCAGCGAGGGTTGGGTCCTACGAGCAGTACTTC

J gene: TRBJ2-7
clone size: many
D gene: TRBD2
V gene: TRBV7-6
CDR3 protein: CASSLGAGGLYEQYF
CDR3 DNA: TGTGCCAGCAGCTTAGGAGCGGGAGGGTTGTACGAGCAGTACTTC

J gene: TRBJ1-5
clone size: .
D gene: .
V gene: TRBV12-3/TRBV12-4
CDR3 protein: CASSRQANQPQHF
CDR3 DNA: TGTGCCAGCAGTCGACAGGCCAATCAGCCCCAGCATTTT